The T cell receptor (beta chain) described here comes from a study of control samples from healthy donors and cancer patients (dated by TCRdb to about 2020). Worth noting for this clone: Its antigen remains unidentified. Within one base of it there is no much larger clone, and no base qualities were kept.

CDR1 and CDR2 (MNHEY, SVGAGI) derive from the germline V gene. From the cysteine up to the phenylalanine, the CDR3 has a length of 14 residues. Here the CDR3 DNA is all that survives: 42 bases in frame from base 1. V and J are trimmed by 2 bases and 4 bases, and the gene matches miss 2 bases of the junction. The library was prepared using the immunoSEQ multiplex PCR assay. TCRdb holds this immuneACCESS table with in-frame rearrangements only. Some clones are missing; in checked studies, unresolved V genes explain under half, and the rest has no known cause. Recorded for this sample are 97,000 or so clones; about 92% of them occurred a single time. The ten top clones hold about 2.5% of the sample.

The origin of this receptor is a young woman in good health. Sequenced material: blood. The sequence links TRBV6-5 to TRBJ1-2; TRBD1 agrees with 9 junctional bases. The DNA reads as follows: TGTGCCAGCAGTTACCTGACAGGGGGCTATGGCTACACCTTC. This gives the protein CASSYLTGGYGYTF.